Listed here are 17 T cell receptor beta chains from one sample, sequenced in a study of CD8 T cells in Susac syndrome. Reverse transcription used roughly 0.45 to 1 ug RNA and random hexamers. TCRdb redid the calling of the immunoSEQ multiplex PCR reads with MiXCR, one entry per CDR3 protein. The sample includes about 210,000 distinct CDR3 sequences, 90% to 95% of them seen just once. Sequencing was done on a sample of CD4+ T cells from PBMCs. The receptors derive from a human donor in good health.

The rearrangement links TRBV30 to TRBJ2-5, with D possibly matching TRBD2 (7 bases). The V end was cut by 2 bases, the J end by 5 bases, with 12 bases between. The germline gives CDR1 GTSNPN, CDR2 SVGIG (reference sequence). The CDR3 is made up of 13 amino acids. The CDR3 spells CAWSTGGAETQYF. CDR3 bases: TGTGCCTGGAGTACGGGGGGCGCGGAGACCCAGTACTTC.

V gene TRBV3-1 combines with J gene TRBJ2-7; TRBD2 might be the D (7 bases). Germline CDR1 reads LGHDT; CDR2 reads YNNKEL (reference sequence). The CDR3 extends over 14 amino acids. Deletions cut 4 bases from V and 6 bases from J, with 16 bases between. The CDR3 bases are TGTGCCAGCAGCCTCTTGCGGGGGCAAGGCGAGCAGTACTTC. Translation gives CASSLLRGQGEQYF.

V usage is TRBV7-9 and J usage is TRBJ2-1; TRBD2 matches at 8 bases. CDR3 length: 18 amino acids. Per the germline V gene, CDR1 is SEHNR and CDR2 is FQNEAQ (reference sequence). J lost 0 bases, V lost 6 bases, and 13 bases had no gene match. CDR3 DNA sequence: TGTGCCAGCAGGCGAGGACTAGCAGATGCTAACTCCTACAATGAGCAGTTCTTC. Its translation: CASRRGLADANSYNEQFF.

This chain joins TRBV7-9 and TRBJ2-2; maybe TRBD2 (5 bases). V was pared by 9 bases and J by 0 bases, with 11 bases between. This CDR3 region has 14 residues. Germline CDR1 reads SEHNR; CDR2 reads FQNEAQ (reference sequence). DNA for the CDR3: TGTGCCAGGGAAAGGACTCCGAACACCGGGGAGCTGTTTTTT. Its translation is CARERTPNTGELFF.

V and J are TRBV9 and TRBJ2-3; TRBD2 agrees at 8 bases. CDR1 is SGDLS, CDR2 YYNGEE, per germline. J gave up 6 bases and V 4 bases, and 13 bases lay outside the gene matches. The length of the CDR3 is 16 residues. CDR3 sequence (DNA): TGTGCCAGCAGCTTCGGCCCAAGCGGGGGTCCTGATACGCAGTATTTT. It encodes CASSFGPSGGPDTQYF.

This sequence joins TRBV20-1 and TRBJ2-5; tentatively, D is TRBD1 (7 bases). Germline V gives CDR1 DFQATT, CDR2 SNEGSKA (reference sequence). This CDR3 comprises 14 residues. The germline V and J ends were trimmed by 5 bases and 5 bases, with 18 bases remaining between them. CDR3 amino acids: CSARWDSRGETQYF. Written as DNA, the CDR3 is TGCAGTGCTCGGTGGGACAGCCGGGGGGAGACCCAGTACTTC.

The chain combines TRBV6-5 with TRBJ1-2, with D possibly being TRBD1 (5 bases). V lost 6 bases to trimming and J lost 6 bases, with 11 bases between them. The germline gives CDR1 MNHEY, CDR2 SVGAGI. This CDR3 has 12 residues. CDR3 DNA sequence: TGTGCCAGCAGGGGGCCGGGGGATGGCTACACCTTC. It codes for CASRGPGDGYTF.

This rearrangement joins TRBV29-1 to TRBJ2-2; D unclear. The V gene lost 3 bases and the J gene lost 6 bases, with 11 bases spanning the gap. The CDR3 totals 13 residues. Germline CDR1 is SQVTM and CDR2 is ANQGSEA. The CDR3 sequence: CSVEAVSAGELFF. The CDR3 DNA is TGCAGCGTTGAGGCTGTTTCGGCCGGGGAGCTGTTTTTT.

The V call is TRBV28, the J call TRBJ2-5, with 9 bases fitting TRBD2. This CDR3 spans 15 amino acids. Per the germline V gene, CDR1 is MDHEN and CDR2 is SYDVKM. V was clipped by 4 bases and J by 5 bases; unmatched bases: 8. The DNA for the CDR3 is TGTGCCAGCAGTTCGACTAGCGGCCCCCCGGAGACCCAGTACTTC. Its translation is CASSSTSGPPETQYF.

As concerns this clonotype: One end of the junction fails to match germline, which may point to a read error. The V gene is TRBV4-3, the J gene TRBJ2-1; D not certain. CDR3 length: 12 residues. Germline CDR1 and CDR2: LGHNA and YSLEER. CDR3 nucleotides: TGCGCCAGCAGCCAAGATCGGTGGGCTAAGGTCTTC. Its protein product is CASSQDRWAKVF.

The CDR3 protein is CASSQRTGYYGYTF. In nucleotides, the CDR3 is TGCGCCAGCAGCCAACGGACAGGGTACTATGGCTACACCTTC. The rearrangement links TRBV4-3 to TRBJ1-2; 8 bases are a match to TRBD1. The ends lost 2 bases at V and 3 bases at J; junction bases unmatched: 2. Germline V gene data show CDR1 as LGHNA and CDR2 as YSLEER. The CDR3 is 14 amino acids.

The chain joins TRBV15 to TRBJ2-5; TRBD1 agrees at 9 bases. Germline CDR1 LNHNV, CDR2 YYDKDF (reference sequence). V lost 2 bases, J lost 4 bases, and 8 bases stayed unmatched. The length of the CDR3 is 16 residues. CDR3 sequence: CATSRRTGTGRETQYF. The DNA of the CDR3 is TGTGCCACCAGCAGAAGGACAGGGACAGGGCGAGAGACCCAGTACTTC.

This clonotype is a singleton in its sample. This chain links TRBV3-1 with TRBJ2-3; D remains unclear. The CDR3 is 13 amino acids. The V end lost 3 bases, the J end lost 4 bases, and 8 bases lay between the germline ends. CDR1 and CDR2 (germline): LGHDT, YNNKEL (reference sequence). This CDR3 is CASSHGGADTQYF. CDR3 in DNA: TGTGCCAGCAGCCACGGTGGAGCAGATACGCAGTATTTT.

CDR3 in amino acids: CSVVGNSYEQYF. The CDR3 DNA is TGCAGCGTTGTGGGTAACTCCTACGAGCAGTACTTC. The V call is TRBV29-1, the J call TRBJ2-7; D is undetermined. This CDR3 comprises 12 residues. The ends were cut back, 4 bases at V and 0 bases at J, with 7 bases in the middle. In germline, CDR1 is SQVTM, CDR2 ANQGSEA.

The CDR3 region is CASSLDAGQVNYEQYV. The CDR3 nucleotides are TGTGCCAGCAGCTTAGATGCGGGACAGGTAAACTACGAGCAGTACGTC. The V gene is TRBV7-9, the J gene TRBJ2-7; 8 bases align to TRBD1. Germline CDR1 SEHNR, CDR2 FQNEAQ (reference sequence). The trim removed 1 base at V and 3 bases at J, leaving 8 bases unmatched. This CDR3 comprises 16 residues.

This chain connects TRBV12-3 or TRBV12-4 to TRBJ2-6; TRBD2 is a possible D gene (5 bases). The ends were cut back, 4 bases at V and 3 bases at J, with 10 bases in the middle. CDR3 length: 15 amino acids. The CDR3 nucleotides are TGTGCCAGCAGTTCCGAGGGCCTTGGGGCCAACGTCCTGACTTTC. Protein: CASSSEGLGANVLTF.

This clonotype was detected only a few times. V usage is TRBV3-1 and J usage is TRBJ1-5; the D gene is possibly TRBD1 (5 bases). V lost 4 bases, J lost 7 bases, and 11 bases lay in between. The CDR3 is made up of 13 amino acids. Germline V gene lookup returns CDR1 LGHDT and CDR2 YNNKEL (reference sequence). CDR3 sequence (DNA): TGTGCCAGCAGCCGGTCAGGGAACCAGCCCCAGCATTTT. Translated, it gives CASSRSGNQPQHF.